The 22 T cell receptor beta chains in this list originate from one sample, sequenced in a study of cytomegalovirus exposure and HLA in healthy donors. Both 60 Vbeta primers and 13 Jbeta primers went into the PCR. Produced via immunoSEQ multiplex PCR; TCRdb's table is partial and in-frame only. This table holds around 130,000 clones, around 75% found once. Material for sequencing was PBMCs. All receptors come from a man aged 25-45 years in good health and CMV-seronegative.

The gene calls are TRBV6-7 and TRBJ2-1; 11 bases line up with TRBD2. TRBV6-7 falls under the ORF class, with uncertain function. The V and J ends lost 2 bases and 2 bases, in that order; junction bases with no gene match: 8. The CDR3 is made up of 18 amino acids. This CDR3 is CASSYPSSGRGAYNEQFF. Written as DNA, the CDR3 is TGTGCCAGCAGTTACCCCAGTAGCGGGAGGGGGGCCTACAATGAGCAGTTCTTC.

The V call is TRBV6-5, the J call TRBJ1-6; D is unresolved. V lost 6 bases and J 4 bases, leaving 7 bases between the germline ends. Germline CDR1 MNHEY, CDR2 SVGAGI. This CDR3 comprises 13 residues. CDR3 sequence (DNA): TGTGCCAGCAGAATCAATTATAATTCACCCCTCCACTTT. Protein product: CASRINYNSPLHF.

This chain connects TRBV15 to TRBJ1-6; 7 bases match TRBD1. V was pared by 5 bases and J by 10 bases, with 5 bases of the junction left unmatched. This CDR3 has 13 residues. The germline V gene has CDR1 LNHNV and CDR2 YYDKDF (reference sequence). For the CDR3, the DNA is TGTGCCACCAGCCGTGGACAGGAATCACCCCTCCACTTT. Translating it yields CATSRGQESPLHF.

The V gene is TRBV4-3, the J gene TRBJ1-2; tentatively, D is TRBD1 (6 bases). The germline V gene encodes CDR1 LGHNA and CDR2 YSLEER. The CDR3 is 16 amino acids. V was cut by 0 bases and J by 11 bases, with 22 bases left in between. The CDR3 DNA sequence: TGCGCCAGCAGCCAAGATCGGGCAGAAGGGGGTACTAGGTACACCTTC. Translated, it gives CASSQDRAEGGTRYTF.

This sequence joins TRBV27 and TRBJ2-7, with 8 bases identical to TRBD1. The trim removed 6 bases at V and 2 bases at J, leaving 9 bases unmatched. The CDR3 has 15 amino acids. Germline lookup yields CDR1 MNHEY and CDR2 SMNVEV (reference sequence). The CDR3 DNA follows: TGTGCCAGCAGAATTCACGGGACAGGACCCTACGAGCAGTACTTC. Protein sequence: CASRIHGTGPYEQYF.

The rearrangement links TRBV6-5 to TRBJ1-1; D remains ambiguous. The V gene's germline CDR1 is MNHEY and CDR2 SVGAGI. The CDR3 is 14 amino acids. V was shortened by 0 bases and J by 4 bases, with 9 bases between the two germline ends. CDR3 in amino acids: CASSYSIQATEAFF. The CDR3 DNA reads as TGTGCCAGCAGTTACTCTATTCAGGCCACTGAAGCTTTCTTT.

Only a few counts were recorded for this clone. The chain recombines TRBV18 with TRBJ1-3; D gene uncertain. Looked up from germline, CDR1 is KGHSH and CDR2 is LQKENI. The CDR3 sequence is 14 residues long. Trimming stripped 4 bases from V and 2 bases from J, with 9 bases between. CDR3 nucleotides: TGTGCCAGCTCACAGGACTCAGCTGGAAACACCATATATTTT. Translating it yields CASSQDSAGNTIYF.

This chain links TRBV28 with TRBJ1-2, with 8 bases fitting TRBD1. There are 15 residues in the CDR3. Per the germline V gene, CDR1 is MDHEN and CDR2 is SYDVKM. The ends lost 7 bases at V and 4 bases at J; junction bases unmatched: 11. This chain's CDR3 is CASTPDRAGTYGYTF. The CDR3 region has the DNA TGTGCCAGCACCCCGGACAGGGCAGGGACCTATGGCTACACCTTC.

The chain carries TRBV6-1 and TRBJ2-7; TRBD1 is a possible D gene (5 bases). V was trimmed by 5 bases and J by 1 base, leaving 9 bases between them. CDR1 is MNHNS, CDR2 SASEGT, per germline. The CDR3 sequence is 13 residues long. For the CDR3, the DNA is TGTGCCAGCAGTTTGACAGAATCCTACGAGCAGTACTTC. This translates into CASSLTESYEQYF.

The chain uses TRBV6-1 and TRBJ1-2; tentative D call: TRBD1 (5 bases). There are 13 residues in the CDR3. The germline V gene has CDR1 MNHNS and CDR2 SASEGT. The germline V and J ends were trimmed by 1 base and 7 bases, with 10 bases remaining between them. The DNA for the CDR3 is TGTGCCAGCAGTGAAGGTCTAGGGGTTGGCTACACCTTC. Translated, it gives CASSEGLGVGYTF.

The chain couples TRBV28 to TRBJ1-1; the match to TRBD1 covers 8 bases. There are 12 residues in the CDR3. Trimming took 2 bases from V and 11 from J; bases not matched to a gene: 4. From germline, CDR1 is MDHEN and CDR2 SYDVKM. The CDR3 spells CASSLMQGAAFF. The CDR3, as DNA: TGTGCCAGCAGTTTAATGCAGGGGGCGGCTTTCTTT.

The chain employs TRBV6-1 and TRBJ2-7, with 14 bases fitting TRBD2. With V trimmed by 7 bases and J by 7 bases, 6 bases remained unmatched. The CDR3 extends over 14 amino acids. Germline V CDR1 and CDR2: MNHNS, SASEGT. CDR3 residues: CASIGLAGGVEQYF. As DNA, the CDR3 is TGTGCCAGCATTGGACTAGCGGGGGGCGTGGAGCAGTACTTC.

This clone was picked up a small number of times. V gene TRBV19 combines with J gene TRBJ1-5, with TRBD1 identical over 7 bases. The CDR3 covers 13 residues. V lost 5 bases to trimming and J lost 5 bases; unmatched junction nucleotides: 3. CDR1 is LNHDA, CDR2 SQIVND, per germline (reference sequence). CDR3 amino acids: CASSVDRDQPQHF. The DNA for the CDR3 is TGTGCCAGTAGTGTCGACAGGGATCAGCCCCAGCATTTT.

The chain couples TRBV5-1 to TRBJ2-1; D unresolved. V was cut by 2 bases and J by 5 bases, with 2 bases left in between. Germline CDR1 and CDR2: SGHRS and YFSETQ. The CDR3 has 11 residues. DNA of the CDR3: TGCGCCAGCAGCTTCGACAATGAGCAGTTCTTC. Translated, it gives CASSFDNEQFF. The variable domain in full, completed from reference TRBV5-1 and TRBJ2-1, reads KAGVTQTPRYLIKTRGQQVTLSCSPISGHRSVSWYQQTPGQGLQFLFEYFSETQRNKGNFPGRFSGRQFSNSRSEMNVSTLELGDSALYLCASSFDNEQFFGPGTRLTVL.

The chain has TRBV28 and TRBJ1-5; D might be TRBD1 (6 bases). The CDR3 runs to 16 residues. Germline CDR1 MDHEN, CDR2 SYDVKM. The ends were cut back, 6 bases at V and 4 bases at J, with 19 bases in the middle. CDR3 coding DNA: TGTGCCAGCAGACAGGGCCAGGAGATACTTAATCAGCCCCAGCATTTT. It codes for CASRQGQEILNQPQHF.

This sequence joins TRBV11-1 and TRBJ2-2; maybe TRBD2 (6 bases). This CDR3 comprises 13 residues. Trimming cost V 5 bases and J 3 bases, with 7 bases left between them. In germline, CDR1 is SGHAT, CDR2 FQDESV (reference sequence). The CDR3 protein is CASSRGYTGELFF. CDR3 coding DNA: TGTGCCAGCAGCCGGGGGTACACCGGGGAGCTGTTTTTT.

V is TRBV10-2 and J is TRBJ2-3; 12 bases line up with TRBD2. Unmatched junction bases numbered 7, after V lost 6 bases and J lost 6 bases. Germline loops: CDR1 WSHSY, CDR2 SAAADI. CDR3 length: 15 residues. In DNA, the CDR3 is TGCGCCAGCAGGAGGACTAGCGGGGAGGTTGATACGCAGTATTTT. Its translation: CASRRTSGEVDTQYF.

The chain has TRBV19 and TRBJ2-1, with TRBD2 identical over 7 bases. The V and J ends lost 4 bases and 1 base, in that order; junction bases with no gene match: 1. This CDR3 spans 14 amino acids. In germline, CDR1 is LNHDA, CDR2 SQIVND (reference sequence). The CDR3 sequence: CASSRGGSYNEQFF. Written as DNA, the CDR3 is TGTGCCAGTAGTAGGGGGGGGTCCTACAATGAGCAGTTCTTC. The full variable domain, rest sourced from reference TRBV19 and TRBJ2-1, is DGGITQSPKYLFRKEGQNVTLSCEQNLNHDAMYWYRQDPGQGLRLIYYSQIVNDFQKGDIAEGYSVSREKKESFPLTVTSAQKNPTAFYLCASSRGGSYNEQFFGPGTRLTVL.

The V gene is TRBV5-6, the J gene TRBJ2-7, with TRBD1 matching 8 bases. Germline CDR1 and CDR2: SGHDT and YYEEEE. CDR3 length: 15 amino acids. Unmatched junction bases numbered 5, after V lost 3 bases and J lost 0 bases. The CDR3 nucleotides are TGTGCCAGCAGCTCCCGACAGGGGCGCTCCTACGAGCAGTACTTC. It yields the protein CASSSRQGRSYEQYF.

This clone was detected only once. A read error may account for a junction end that differs from germline. This chain uses TRBV6-5 with TRBJ1-1; possible D gene TRBD1, 5 bases. Germline CDR1 reads MNHEY; CDR2 reads SVGAGI. The CDR3 loop spans 14 amino acids. The DNA of the CDR3 is TGTGCCAGCATCCCCCCCAACGGACACCCTGAAGCTCTCTTT. It yields the protein CASIPPNGHPEALF.

This chain links TRBV25-1 with TRBJ1-1; 8 bases align to TRBD1. The CDR3 totals 14 residues. V shed 4 bases and J 5 bases; nucleotides not matched to a gene: 6. From germline, CDR1 is MGHDK and CDR2 SYGVNS. CDR3 amino acids: CASSGQGFLTEAFF. CDR3 DNA: TGTGCCAGCAGTGGACAGGGGTTTTTGACTGAAGCTTTCTTT.

By share, this clone counts as medium-sized. The chain combines TRBV5-6 with TRBJ2-1; TRBD2 matches at 13 bases. The CDR3 has 17 residues. Losses at the gene ends were 4 bases for V and 7 bases for J; bases not matched to a gene: 11. CDR1 is SGHDT and CDR2 is YYEEEE in the germline V gene. CDR3 DNA: TGTGCCAGCAGCGCTCAGATACTAGCGGGAGGGGGGAATGAGCAGTTCTTC. The encoded protein is CASSAQILAGGGNEQFF.